Listed below are T cell receptor beta chains from one sample, sequenced in a study of blood T cell repertoires in COVID-19. Measured with immunoSEQ multiplex PCR; TCRdb has only the in-frame clones, and not every one. The sample holds a few hundred thousand clones; around 87% are singletons and the top ten take 1%. Sequences were obtained from peripheral blood. These receptors were collected from a man in his fifties with active or convalescent COVID-19. Both conserved end residues are part of each CDR3. A D gene is named only where the DNA matches it firmly. Expanded clones are given a class, and other clones once, few, many or no size at all.

D gene: TRBD1; clone size: once; V gene: TRBV29-1; J gene: TRBJ2-7; CDR3 DNA: TGCAGCGTCGTGACAGGGAGCTCCTACGAGCAGTACTTC; CDR3 protein: CSVVTGSSYEQYF
D gene: TRBD1; clone size: NA; V gene: TRBV4-2; J gene: TRBJ1-2; CDR3 DNA: TGTGCCAGCAGCCAAGTCCAACAGGGGCTAGAAGGGAAGGGCTACACCTTC; CDR3 protein: CASSQVQQGLEGKGYTF
D gene: TRBD1; clone size: NA; V gene: TRBV28; J gene: TRBJ2-7; CDR3 DNA: TGTGCCAGGGGGACAGGGGGTAGGTACGAGCAGTACTTC; CDR3 protein: CARGTGGRYEQYF
D gene: TRBD1; clone size: NA; V gene: TRBV6-2/TRBV6-3; J gene: TRBJ2-7; CDR3 DNA: TGTGCCAGCAGCGGACAGGGACAGTCCTACGAGCAGTACTTC; CDR3 protein: CASSGQGQSYEQYF
D gene: TRBD2; clone size: NA; V gene: TRBV6-5; J gene: TRBJ2-1; CDR3 DNA: TGTGCCAGCAAGGGGACTACCTCCTACAATGAGCAGTTCTTC; CDR3 protein: CASKGTTSYNEQFF
D gene: TRBD2; clone size: NA; V gene: TRBV10-3; J gene: TRBJ2-5; CDR3 DNA: TGTGCCATCAGTGGACTAGCGGGAGAGGGGAGTGGAGGCGAGACCCAGTACTTC; CDR3 protein: CAISGLAGEGSGGETQYF
D gene: NA; clone size: NA; V gene: TRBV21-1; J gene: TRBJ1-2; CDR3 DNA: TGTGCCAGCAGGAAAGGGACAGACGCTAACTATGGCTACACCTTC; CDR3 protein: CASRKGTDANYGYTF
D gene: TRBD2; clone size: NA; V gene: TRBV6-6; J gene: TRBJ2-1; CDR3 DNA: TGTGCCACGGGACTAGCGGCTTACAATGAGCAGTTCTTC; CDR3 protein: CATGLAAYNEQFF
D gene: TRBD2; clone size: NA; V gene: TRBV23-1; J gene: TRBJ2-3; CDR3 DNA: TGCGCCAGCAGTCATCCTTATGGGACTAGCGGGTGGGGAGATACGCAGTATTTT; CDR3 protein: CASSHPYGTSGWGDTQYF
D gene: NA; clone size: NA; V gene: TRBV11-1; J gene: TRBJ2-7; CDR3 DNA: TGTGCCAGCAGCTTAGACGAGACGCGGTTCTACGAGCAGTACTTC; CDR3 protein: CASSLDETRFYEQYF
D gene: NA; clone size: once; V gene: TRBV5-6; J gene: TRBJ1-2; CDR3 DNA: TGTGCCAGCAGCCACCTAACAGGCCCCTATGGCTACACCTTC; CDR3 protein: CASSHLTGPYGYTF
D gene: TRBD1; clone size: NA; V gene: TRBV10-3; J gene: TRBJ2-1; CDR3 DNA: TGTGCCATCAGTGACTCGGGACAGGGAGAGCAGTTCTTC; CDR3 protein: CAISDSGQGEQFF
D gene: TRBD1; clone size: NA; V gene: TRBV24-1; J gene: TRBJ1-2; CDR3 DNA: TGTGCCACCAGCCAGACAGGGGGGTATGGCTACACCTTC; CDR3 protein: CATSQTGGYGYTF
D gene: TRBD2; clone size: NA; V gene: TRBV19; J gene: TRBJ2-3; CDR3 DNA: TGTGCCAGTAGTACGAGGACTAGCGGGGGCCGTGGATCGAGCACAGATACGCAGTATTTT; CDR3 protein: CASSTRTSGGRGSSTDTQYF